This T cell receptor (beta chain) was identified during a study of human T cells and chemical hapten exposure. Findings of the study overall: TCRs exceeding 1 in 1000 frequency stayed unchanged with DPC sensitization.

TCRdb used MiXCR to reprocess the RACE reads, holding one entry per CDR3 protein. The table shows tens of thousands of distinct CDR3 sequences, with around a tenth occurring only once. Of note for this clonotype: The target antigen is unknown.

V lost 0 bases, J lost 8 bases, and 11 bases lay in between. The CDR3 consists of 13 residues. CDR1 is SGHNT and CDR2 is YENEEA in the germline V gene. Time point noted: patch test 1, 2 weeks after DPC sensitization. The treatment here: therapeutic diphenylcyclopropenone sensitization with weekly scalp DPC. This specimen was whole blood, taken in connection with sensitization to the hapten diphenylcyclopropenone (DPC). The genes are TRBV11-3 and TRBJ2-7; no reliable D call. This receptor was taken from a woman between 45 and 60 years old with alopecia areata. Some clones in this sample may be carry-over from other donors' samples. CDR3 sequence (DNA): TGTGCCAGCAGCTTAGATTCGAGGTCAAAGCAGTACTTC. It codes for CASSLDSRSKQYF. The entire variable domain, with the rest obtained from reference TRBV11-3 and TRBJ2-7, is as follows: EAGVVQSPRYKIIEKKQPVAFWCNPISGHNTLYWYLQNLGQGPELLIRYENEEAVDDSQLPKDRFSAERLKGVDSTLKIQPAELGDSAVYLCASSLDSRSKQYFGPGTRLTVT.